A selection of T cell receptor beta chains follows, all from one sample in a study of vaccination and CD4 T cells after COVID-19. Their recognized antigens are unknown. TCRdb ran MiXCR on the PCR reads and lists one entry per CDR3 protein. The sample lists tens of thousands of distinct CDR3 sequences, 38% occurring once. The sequenced sample was CD4+ T cells from blood, cultured in vitro, obtained before SARS-CoV-2 vaccination. The receptor source for this set is a human donor who received a COVID-19 vaccine. Each CDR3 is given with its conserved first and last residue. The D gene is left open where the match is weak. Expanded clones get a size class; other rows say once, few or many, or leave the size out.

J gene | V gene | clone size | D gene | CDR3 protein | CDR3 DNA
TRBJ2-3 | TRBV30 | . | TRBD2 | CAYSGGTDTQYF | TGTGCTTATAGCGGGGGCACAGATACGCAGTATTTT
TRBJ1-1 | TRBV6-5 | . | . | CASSYSGSPNTEAFF | TGTGCCAGCAGTTACTCCGGGTCGCCGAACACTGAAGCTTTCTTT
TRBJ1-3 | TRBV2 | . | TRBD1 | CASKPTGGYSGNTIYF | TGTGCCAGCAAGCCAACAGGGGGCTACTCTGGAAACACCATATATTTT
TRBJ2-5 | TRBV9 | . | TRBD2 | CASSVLAGAGETQYF | TGTGCCAGCAGCGTACTAGCGGGGGCAGGAGAGACCCAGTACTTC
TRBJ2-7 | TRBV6-1 | . | . | CASSQGTLGSYEQYF | TGTGCCAGCAGCCAAGGGACACTCGGCTCCTACGAGCAGTACTTC
TRBJ2-7 | TRBV12-3/TRBV12-4 | . | TRBD1 | CASSFRTGRSYEQYF | TGTGCCAGCAGTTTTCGGACAGGCCGCTCCTACGAGCAGTACTTC
TRBJ1-5 | TRBV6-1 | . | TRBD1 | CASSPNIFGRDRDVQPQHF | TGTGCCAGCAGCCCCAATATATTTGGTCGGGACAGGGATGTTCAGCCCCAGCATTTT
TRBJ2-3 | TRBV19 | once | TRBD2 | CASSISRGAFTDTQYF | TGTGCCAGTAGTATATCGCGGGGGGCCTTCACAGATACGCAGTATTTT
TRBJ1-1 | TRBV30 | . | . | CAWSARPGNTEAFF | TGTGCCTGGAGTGCGCGTCCGGGGAACACTGAAGCTTTCTTT
TRBJ1-2 | TRBV2 | . | TRBD1 | CASSDVGQGGGYTF | TGTGCCAGCAGTGATGTCGGACAGGGGGGTGGCTACACCTTC
TRBJ1-1 | TRBV19 | . | . | CASSMGGFTEAFF | TGTGCCAGTAGTATGGGGGGTTTCACTGAAGCTTTCTTT
TRBJ1-1 | TRBV7-8 | . | TRBD1 | CASSRDRESTEAFF | TGTGCCAGCAGCAGGGACAGGGAGAGTACTGAAGCTTTCTTT
TRBJ1-3 | TRBV29-1 | few | . | CSVVWESGNTIYF | TGCAGCGTTGTGTGGGAGTCTGGAAACACCATATATTTT
TRBJ2-7 | TRBV6-7 | . | . | CASSYGVFVYEQYF | TGTGCCAGCAGTTACGGGGTTTTTGTCTACGAGCAGTACTTC
TRBJ1-6 | TRBV6-2/TRBV6-3 | . | . | CASSSTGAQNSPLHF | TGTGCCAGCAGTTCGACGGGGGCTCAGAATTCACCCCTCCACTTT
TRBJ1-1 | TRBV27 | few | . | CASSLTAAHGTEAFF | TGTGCCAGCAGTTTAACGGCGGCCCATGGCACTGAAGCTTTCTTT
TRBJ1-5 | TRBV19 | few | . | CASSVGLAHPQHF | TGTGCCAGTAGTGTGGGGCTAGCGCACCCCCAGCATTTT
TRBJ2-2 | TRBV24-1 | . | . | CATSDLHRDSLNIGELFF | TGTGCCACCAGTGATTTGCACCGGGACTCATTAAATATCGGGGAGCTGTTTTTT
TRBJ1-5 | TRBV6-5 | few | . | CASSYPRTISNQPQHF | TGTGCCAGCAGTTACCCCAGGACAATTAGCAATCAGCCCCAGCATTTT
TRBJ2-3 | TRBV20-1 | . | . | CATRRTDTQYF | TGCGCGACTAGAAGGACAGATACGCAGTATTTT
TRBJ2-3 | TRBV20-1 | . | TRBD2 | CSARFASGGTTDTQYF | TGCAGTGCTAGGTTTGCTAGCGGGGGGACCACAGATACGCAGTATTTT
TRBJ1-3 | TRBV25-1 | . | . | CASSESGAGNTIYF | TGTGCCAGCAGTGAATCGGGGGCTGGAAACACCATATATTTT
TRBJ2-5 | TRBV11-3 | few | . | CASSLESRKQETQYF | TGTGCCAGCAGCTTAGAGTCCAGAAAACAAGAGACCCAGTACTTC
TRBJ1-3 | TRBV2 | few | . | CASSPQGAGNTIYF | TGTGCCAGCAGCCCACAGGGAGCTGGAAACACCATATATTTT
TRBJ1-2 | TRBV7-8 | . | . | CASSLQADILGGYTF | TGTGCCAGCAGCTTACAAGCCGACATACTGGGTGGCTACACCTTC
TRBJ2-5 | TRBV11-3 | once | TRBD2 | CASSHGLAGGYETQYF | TGTGCCAGCAGCCATGGACTAGCGGGGGGGTATGAGACCCAGTACTTC
TRBJ2-5 | TRBV20-1 | . | TRBD1 | CSASRPGQLREAQYF | TGCAGTGCTAGCCGACCGGGACAGTTAAGAGAGGCCCAGTACTTC
TRBJ2-3 | TRBV11-1 | . | . | CASSIDGTDTQYF | TGTGCCAGCAGCATTGACGGTACAGATACGCAGTATTTT
TRBJ1-2 | TRBV19 | few | . | CASSWNNEGGGYGYTF | TGTGCCAGTAGTTGGAACAACGAGGGAGGCGGCTATGGCTACACCTTC
TRBJ1-5 | TRBV30 | few | . | CAWGRGGNQPQHF | TGTGCCTGGGGTAGAGGGGGCAATCAGCCCCAGCATTTT
TRBJ1-1 | TRBV10-2 | few | . | CASSEFGSTEAFF | TGCGCCAGCAGTGAATTTGGCAGCACTGAAGCTTTCTTT
TRBJ1-2 | TRBV30 | few | . | CAWSVIGSNYGYTF | TGTGCCTGGAGTGTGATAGGGAGCAACTATGGCTACACCTTC